This TCR beta chain was profiled in a study of control samples from healthy donors and cancer patients. The ends were cut back, 3 bases at V and 8 bases at J, with 11 bases in the middle. This CDR3 has 13 amino acids. CDR1 and CDR2 from the germline V gene are SGHTA and FQGNSA. Clones were sequenced by immunoSEQ multiplex PCR, and TCRdb holds only the in-frame ones, with some missing. Of 150,000 to 200,000 clones in the sample, about 90% are singletons; the top ten hold roughly 1.3%. The sample taken for sequencing was blood. The receptor comes from a woman aged 45-65 years in good health. The rearrangement links TRBV7-2 to TRBJ2-4; D possibly corresponds to TRBD1 (5 bases). The CDR3 spells CASSFRDGDIQYF. In nucleotides, the CDR3 is TGTGCCAGCAGCTTCAGGGATGGGGACATTCAGTACTTC. Combining the CDR3 with reference TRBV7-2 and TRBJ2-4 gives the whole variable domain GAGVSQSPSNKVTEKGKDVELRCDPISGHTALYWYRQSLGQGLEFLIYFQGNSAPDKSGLPSDRFSAERTGGSVSTLTIQRTQQEDSAVYLCASSFRDGDIQYFGAGTRLSVL.